One and the same sample provided the 32 T cell receptor beta chains below, sequenced in a study of response to subunit inactivated influenza vaccine. TCRdb re-called the RT-PCR reads through MiXCR, storing one row per CDR3 protein. The profile shows hundreds of thousands of distinct CDR3 sequences, about 25% of them singletons. Source: CD4+ T cells sorted from PBMCs, taken 5 to 6 days after vaccination. The source is a man aged 50-59 years who received an inactivated influenza vaccine.

The J gene is TRBJ2-3, the V gene TRBV10-3, with 7 bases matching TRBD2. The length of the CDR3 is 14 residues. Germline V CDR1 and CDR2: ENHRY, SYGVKD. Trimming took 5 bases from V and 5 from J; bases not matched to a gene: 7. CDR3 in DNA: TGTGCCATCAGTCTAGCGGAGGTGGTAGATACGCAGTATTTT. It yields the protein CAISLAEVVDTQYF.

This clonotype was seen only a few times. The genes are TRBV7-2 and TRBJ1-3, with D possibly being TRBD1 (6 bases). CDR1 and CDR2 (germline): SGHTA, FQGNSA. The CDR3 runs 15 residues. Deletions cut 2 bases from V and 4 bases from J, with 12 bases between. CDR3 nucleotide sequence: TGTGCCAGCAGCTTAAACAGGGTATCCGGAAACACCATATATTTT. This sequence encodes CASSLNRVSGNTIYF.

CDR3 in amino acids: CASSYRGGSTKAFF. The CDR3 DNA is TGTGCCAGCAGTTACAGGGGAGGTTCGACCAAAGCTTTCTTT. The gene calls are TRBV6-5 and TRBJ1-1; a possible D gene is TRBD1 (5 bases). The CDR3 covers 14 residues. CDR1 and CDR2 from the germline V gene are MNHEY and SVGAGI. V lost 2 bases to trimming and J lost 9 bases, with 16 bases between them.

This clonotype occurred a few times. The J gene is TRBJ2-2, the V gene TRBV12-3 or TRBV12-4; maybe TRBD1 (6 bases). The V and J ends lost 6 bases and 1 base respectively, with 9 bases between them. The CDR3 contains 14 residues. The CDR3, as DNA: TGTGCCAGCAGGACGACAGGGAACACCGGGGAGCTGTTTTTT. Its protein product is CASRTTGNTGELFF.

This clonotype was recorded many times. Here the CDR3 reads CSARYGVEVAAYEQYF. CDR3 DNA sequence: TGCAGTGCTAGATACGGAGTGGAGGTAGCGGCCTACGAGCAGTACTTC. The chain is built from TRBV20-1 and TRBJ2-7; weak D call: TRBD2 (6 bases). Between the trimmed V and J ends, which lost 2 bases and 2 bases, there was a span of 19 bases. The CDR3 has 16 amino acids. CDR1 is DFQATT and CDR2 is SNEGSKA in the germline V gene (reference sequence).

This clonotype was seen at least ten times. The chain uses TRBV20-1 and TRBJ2-5, with 11 bases lining up with TRBD2. The CDR3 spans 13 residues. The V segment lost 5 bases and the J segment 4 bases; nucleotides outside the gene matches: 3. Germline assignment: CDR1 DFQATT and CDR2 SNEGSKA (reference sequence). Written as DNA, the CDR3 is TGCAGTGCTGTAGCGGGAGGGCGAGAGACCCAGTACTTC. It encodes CSAVAGGRETQYF.

This clonotype was counted between two and nine times. The chain joins TRBV10-3 to TRBJ2-4; 7 bases map to TRBD1. The CDR3 has 13 amino acids. V gave up 10 bases and J gave up 5 bases; unmatched junction bases: 8. Germline-derived CDR1 and CDR2 are ENHRY and SYGVKD. The chain's CDR3 is CATGSGTENIQYF. The CDR3, as DNA: TGTGCCACGGGGTCCGGGACAGAAAACATTCAGTACTTC.

This clonotype has more than one count but fewer than ten. The chain uses TRBV20-1 and TRBJ2-3; a weak D match, TRBD2 (6 bases). The V and J ends lost 1 base and 5 bases respectively, with 19 bases between them. CDR3 size: 16 residues. CDR1 and CDR2 from the germline V gene are DFQATT and SNEGSKA (reference sequence). CDR3 nucleotide sequence: TGCAGTGCTAGAGCCCCCCCCGTAATGGGGGGAGATACGCAGTATTTT. This translates into CSARAPPVMGGDTQYF.

This clonotype was seen a few times. Here the CDR3 DNA reads TGTGCCAGCAGCTTATGGGGGACAGGGAATCAGCCCCAGCATTTT. It translates to CASSLWGTGNQPQHF. The chain joins TRBV7-2 to TRBJ1-5; 9 nucleotides match TRBD1. The CDR3 is 15 amino acids. CDR1 is SGHTA, CDR2 FQGNSA, per germline. Germline trimming cut 2 bases from V and 4 bases from J; bases unmatched to any gene: 3.

This clonotype has a single count. This chain uses TRBV5-1 with TRBJ2-3, with TRBD2 identical over 8 bases. The V and J ends lost 0 bases and 4 bases, in that order; junction bases with no gene match: 10. This CDR3 is 17 amino acids long. CDR1 and CDR2 from the germline V gene are SGHRS and YFSETQ. In nucleotides, the CDR3 is TGCGCCAGCAGCTTGGCCCCCAGCGGGAGAGGACCAGATACGCAGTATTTT. Translating it yields CASSLAPSGRGPDTQYF.

This chain joins TRBV20-1 and TRBJ2-1; TRBD2 agrees at 9 bases. The CDR3 extends over 16 amino acids. The germline gives CDR1 DFQATT, CDR2 SNEGSKA (reference sequence). V shed 1 base, J shed 8 bases, and the junction held 12 bases outside the gene matches. In DNA, the CDR3 is TGCAGTGCTAGAGTCGCCGCGGGGGGGCAGGTCCATGAGCAGTTCTTC. The encoded protein is CSARVAAGGQVHEQFF.

This clonotype was observed a handful of times. The chain links TRBV20-1 to TRBJ2-5, with 9 positions matching TRBD1. Trimming at V came to 3 bases and at J to 2 bases, leaving 10 bases not matched to a gene. The CDR3 extends over 16 amino acids. Germline V lookup: CDR1 DFQATT, CDR2 SNEGSKA (reference sequence). The CDR3 bases are TGCAGTGCTAGTCCTCATTGGGACAGGGCGCAAGAGACCCAGTACTTC. Translated: CSASPHWDRAQETQYF.

This chain connects TRBV5-1 to TRBJ2-1; TRBD2 matches at 10 bases. The CDR3 is 13 residues long. Germline V gene sequence: CDR1 SGHRS, CDR2 YFSETQ. This CDR3 reads CACQREGRDEQFF. CDR3 DNA sequence: TGCGCATGCCAGCGGGAGGGCCGCGATGAGCAGTTCTTC.

V usage is TRBV6-1 and J usage is TRBJ1-3, with 9 bases identical to TRBD1. V trimming: 5 bases; J trimming: 2 bases; junction bases outside the gene matches: 4. The CDR3 runs 15 residues. Germline V lookup: CDR1 MNHNS, CDR2 SASEGT. CDR3 bases: TGTGCCAGCAGTAGGACAGGGGATCCTGGAAACACCATATATTTT. It encodes CASSRTGDPGNTIYF.

The rearrangement joins TRBV9 to TRBJ2-1, with 7 positions matching TRBD1. The V gene's germline CDR1 is SGDLS and CDR2 YYNGEE. The V and J ends lost 0 bases and 4 bases, in that order; junction bases with no gene match: 4. The CDR3 has 15 residues. The DNA for the CDR3 is TGTGCCAGCAGCGTAGGACAGGGAAGGTACAATGAGCAGTTCTTC. Its protein is CASSVGQGRYNEQFF.

This clonotype was detected a few times. The chain links TRBV9 to TRBJ2-1; D remains unclear. The CDR3 runs 15 residues. V shed 0 bases and J shed 0 bases, with 7 bases lying between them. Germline CDR1 is SGDLS and CDR2 is YYNGEE. CDR3 DNA: TGTGCCAGCAGCGTAGGTAGCTTCTCCTACAATGAGCAGTTCTTC. This translates into CASSVGSFSYNEQFF.

This clonotype was counted only a few times. The V and J genes are TRBV5-5 and TRBJ1-2; D is unresolved. The germline V gene encodes CDR1 SGHKS and CDR2 YYEKEE (reference sequence). Between the trimmed V and J ends, which lost 0 bases and 1 base, there was a span of 7 bases. The CDR3 spans 14 residues. This chain's CDR3 is CASSLAESNYGYTF. The CDR3 DNA reads TGTGCCAGCAGCTTGGCAGAAAGTAACTATGGCTACACCTTC.

In its sample, this clonotype was seen a few times. The rearrangement links TRBV27 to TRBJ2-1, with 9 bases aligning to TRBD1. Looked up from germline, CDR1 is MNHEY and CDR2 is SMNVEV (reference sequence). The length of the CDR3 is 18 residues. The V segment lost 5 bases and the J segment 3 bases; nucleotides outside the gene matches: 14. CDR3 bases: TGTGCCAGCAGTCTGACATACCCGGGACAGGGAAACTACAATGAGCAGTTCTTC. Amino acid sequence: CASSLTYPGQGNYNEQFF.

This clonotype has only a few counts. This rearrangement joins TRBV3-1 to TRBJ2-5; 8 bases agree with TRBD2. The V and J ends lost 6 bases and 6 bases, in that order; junction bases with no gene match: 9. CDR3 size: 14 residues. Germline V gene lookup returns CDR1 LGHDT and CDR2 YNNKEL (reference sequence). Here the CDR3 reads CASSLPTSAQTQYF. CDR3 sequence (DNA): TGTGCCAGCAGTCTCCCGACTAGCGCCCAGACCCAGTACTTC.

The table lists this clonotype with a few counts. The chain combines TRBV5-1 with TRBJ2-1, with D unclear. The CDR3 has 15 amino acids. Trimming took off 2 bases at V and 6 bases at J, with 15 bases between the two ends. Germline V gene lookup returns CDR1 SGHRS and CDR2 YFSETQ. CDR3 in amino acids: CASSLGPKESNEQFF. In nucleotides, the CDR3 is TGCGCCAGCAGCTTAGGCCCCAAAGAGAGCAATGAGCAGTTCTTC.

This clonotype has at least ten counts. V is TRBV29-1 and J is TRBJ2-1; no reliable D call. The germline gives CDR1 SQVTM, CDR2 ANQGSEA. V lost 3 bases, J lost 7 bases, and 10 bases lay in between. The CDR3 consists of 12 residues. The CDR3 bases are TGCAGCGTTGATCATGGCAGAAATGAGCAGTTCTTC. Its protein is CSVDHGRNEQFF.

A few counts support this clonotype. The CDR3 loop is CASSRRTSGGAQVYEQYF. The CDR3 coding sequence is TGTGCCAGCAGTCGCAGGACTAGCGGGGGGGCCCAGGTCTACGAGCAGTACTTC. The chain recombines TRBV27 with TRBJ2-7; 15 nucleotides agree with TRBD2. The germline gives CDR1 MNHEY, CDR2 SMNVEV (reference sequence). This CDR3 is built from 18 residues. V shed 5 bases and J 3 bases; nucleotides not matched to a gene: 11.

The chain links TRBV11-2 to TRBJ2-4; no clear D gene. Looked up from germline, CDR1 is SGHAT and CDR2 is FQNNGV. The germline V and J ends were trimmed by 3 bases and 0 bases, with 9 bases remaining between them. The length of the CDR3 is 15 residues. CDR3 amino acids: CASSFEVVAKNIQYF. DNA for the CDR3: TGTGCCAGCAGCTTTGAGGTTGTAGCCAAAAACATTCAGTACTTC.

The CDR3 DNA follows: TGTGCCAGCAGCTTAGTGTGGGGAGTCGCTGGAAACACCATATATTTT. Its translation: CASSLVWGVAGNTIYF. This chain joins TRBV7-2 and TRBJ1-3; D remains ambiguous. The V and J ends lost 1 base and 2 bases respectively, with 12 bases between them. The germline gives CDR1 SGHTA, CDR2 FQGNSA. CDR3 length: 16 residues.

The chain combines TRBV4-3 with TRBJ2-1; the D call may be TRBD1 or TRBD2 (5 bases each). Germline CDR1 reads LGHNA; CDR2 reads YSLEER. Trimming pared 5 bases from V and 8 bases from J, leaving 22 bases between. The CDR3 consists of 16 residues. The CDR3 protein is CASSFSGTDLRHEQFF. CDR3 DNA sequence: TGCGCCAGCAGCTTCTCCGGGACGGACTTGAGGCATGAGCAGTTCTTC.

This clonotype appeared a few times. This chain uses TRBV6-1 with TRBJ2-1; no definite D call. Looked up from germline, CDR1 is MNHNS and CDR2 is SASEGT. The CDR3 is 12 residues long. V gave up 6 bases and J gave up 3 bases, with 6 bases separating them. Here the CDR3 reads CASRAFYNEQFF. DNA of the CDR3: TGTGCCAGCAGGGCCTTCTACAATGAGCAGTTCTTC.

The chain carries TRBV7-9 and TRBJ1-1; D is ambiguous. The CDR3 has 14 residues. V was clipped by 8 bases and J by 3 bases, with 16 bases between them. Looked up from germline, CDR1 is SEHNR and CDR2 is FQNEAQ (reference sequence). The CDR3, as DNA: TGTGCCAGCGGGAGAGGGAGCCTTGACACTGAAGCTTTCTTT. It translates to CASGRGSLDTEAFF.

This clonotype turned up a few times. The chain uses TRBV20-1 and TRBJ2-1, with D perhaps matching TRBD2 (6 bases). The V gene lost 3 bases and the J gene lost 2 bases, with 17 bases spanning the gap. CDR3 length: 16 residues. CDR1 is DFQATT, CDR2 SNEGSKA, per germline (reference sequence). The CDR3 DNA sequence: TGCAGTGCTAGGGAGAACGGGAGAGGGACCTACAATGAGCAGTTCTTC. Encoded protein: CSARENGRGTYNEQFF.

This rearrangement joins TRBV29-1 to TRBJ2-1, with TRBD2 matching over 10 bases. V lost 5 bases to trimming and J lost 10 bases; unmatched junction nucleotides: 14. Germline V gives CDR1 SQVTM, CDR2 ANQGSEA. The CDR3 has 15 residues. The DNA for the CDR3 is TGCAGCGTTAGTCTCCTAGCGGGAGAGGCAGGGGAGCAGTTCTTC. As protein: CSVSLLAGEAGEQFF.

The rearrangement links TRBV4-3 to TRBJ2-3, with D perhaps TRBD2 (5 bases). Trimming took off 4 bases at V and 2 bases at J, with 16 bases between the two ends. The CDR3 consists of 16 residues. CDR1 is LGHNA and CDR2 is YSLEER in the germline V gene. CDR3 bases: TGCGCCAGCAGCCTCGTGTTAGCGCGCCCCACAGATACGCAGTATTTT. Translated, it gives CASSLVLARPTDTQYF.

A word on this clonotype: A much larger clone lies one base from this, so it may be a read error. This chain connects TRBV15 to TRBJ2-5; D might be TRBD1 (5 bases). The CDR3 length is 13 residues. Germline loops: CDR1 LNHNV, CDR2 YYDKDF (reference sequence). V was shortened by 1 base and J by 2 bases, with 5 bases between the two germline ends. The chain's CDR3 is CATSRGQQETQYF. CDR3 nucleotide sequence: TGTGCCACCAGCAGAGGACAGCAAGAGACCCAGTACTTC.

J is TRBJ2-2 and V is TRBV5-1; D may match TRBD1 or TRBD2 (5 bases each). From germline, CDR1 is SGHRS and CDR2 YFSETQ. V was cut by 2 bases and J by 4 bases, with 15 bases left in between. The CDR3 has 16 amino acids. CDR3 bases: TGCGCCAGCAGCTTACACCACCCTGGGGGCACCGGGGAGCTGTTTTTT. Amino acid sequence: CASSLHHPGGTGELFF.